The 22 T cell receptor beta chains below come from one sample, sequenced in a study of blood T cell repertoires in COVID-19. Repertoires were generated with immunoSEQ multiplex PCR, while TCRdb's copy carries only in-frame clones and drops some. The sample has approximately 160,000 clones; around 84% are singletons. The sequencing input was peripheral blood. Every receptor here comes from a woman in her sixties or seventies with COVID-19, enrolled during active disease.

The V gene is TRBV12-3 or TRBV12-4, the J gene TRBJ1-5; TRBD1 might be the D (6 bases). CDR3 length: 13 residues. With 6 bases removed from V and 1 base from J, the gap between germline ends came to 7 bases. CDR3 nucleotide sequence: TGTGCCAGCAGCGGACAGAGCAATCAGCCCCAGCATTTT. It specifies CASSGQSNQPQHF.

V is TRBV30 and J is TRBJ2-1; 7 bases match TRBD1. This CDR3 is built from 15 residues. Germline CDR1 is GTSNPN and CDR2 is SVGIG (reference sequence). The ends lost 2 bases at V and 6 bases at J; junction bases unmatched: 10. DNA of the CDR3: TGTGCCTGGAGTATCCCAGGGGGTAGGTCCAATGAGCAGTTCTTC. It yields the protein CAWSIPGGRSNEQFF.

This chain uses TRBV6-4 with TRBJ2-1; D perhaps matches TRBD2 (6 bases). Germline lookup yields CDR1 MRHNA and CDR2 SNTAGT. V was shortened by 5 bases and J by 6 bases, with 14 bases between the two germline ends. The CDR3 has 14 amino acids. The CDR3: CASSKVRDSNEQFF. CDR3 nucleotide sequence: TGTGCCAGCAGTAAGGTACGGGACTCCAATGAGCAGTTCTTC.

This clone was picked up one time. The chain combines TRBV3-1 (or the pseudogene TRBV3-2) with TRBJ2-5; tentative D call: TRBD1 (6 bases). V was clipped by 1 base and J by 1 base, with 10 bases between them. Looked up from germline, CDR1 is LGHDT and CDR2 is YNNKEL (reference sequence). The CDR3 sequence is 15 residues long. For the CDR3, the DNA is TGTGCCAGCAGCCAAGTAAGGGGGTCCCAAGAGACCCAGTACTTC. Translated: CASSQVRGSQETQYF.

The chain recombines TRBV5-5 with TRBJ1-2; the D is unclear. V lost 0 bases to trimming and J lost 2 bases, with 8 bases between them. The CDR3 contains 14 residues. Germline V gene lookup returns CDR1 SGHKS and CDR2 YYEKEE (reference sequence). CDR3 in amino acids: CASSLEIANYGYTF. CDR3 nucleotide sequence: TGTGCCAGCAGCTTGGAAATAGCCAACTATGGCTACACCTTC.

The chain uses TRBV21-1 and TRBJ1-5. TRBV21-1 is recorded as a pseudogene. CDR3 size: 15 residues. CDR3 in amino acids: CASSLICGGGQPQHF. CDR3 bases: TGTGCCAGCAGCCTCATCTGTGGGGGGGGTCAGCCCCAGCATTTT.

This chain connects TRBV7-9 to TRBJ2-5, with D unresolved. V lost 1 base and J lost 2, with 5 bases in between. Germline CDR1 SEHNR, CDR2 FQNEAQ (reference sequence). The CDR3 covers 13 residues. CDR3 sequence: CASSLVQQETQYF. Here the CDR3 DNA reads TGTGCCAGCAGCTTAGTACAGCAAGAGACCCAGTACTTC.

The rearrangement joins TRBV19 to TRBJ2-5; a possible D gene is TRBD2 (5 bases). The CDR3 is 16 residues long. The ends were cut back, 7 bases at V and 4 bases at J, with 22 bases in the middle. Germline CDR1 LNHDA, CDR2 SQIVND (reference sequence). The CDR3 coding sequence is TGTGCCAGTACCCAAACATATGCAGCGGCCAGAGAGACCCAGTACTTC. Amino acids: CASTQTYAAARETQYF.

The count of this clone is one. This rearrangement joins TRBV19 to TRBJ2-7; a weak D match, TRBD2 (5 bases). The CDR3 length is 16 residues. The V gene lost 4 bases and the J gene lost 2 bases, with 18 bases spanning the gap. Germline lookup yields CDR1 LNHDA and CDR2 SQIVND (reference sequence). The CDR3 here is CASSTQTPAATYEQYV. CDR3 coding DNA: TGTGCCAGTAGTACTCAAACACCAGCGGCAACCTACGAGCAGTACGTC.

The chain is built from TRBV25-1 and TRBJ1-1, with 11 bases aligning to TRBD1. This CDR3 has 13 residues. Germline V CDR1 and CDR2: MGHDK, SYGVNS. The J segment lost 10 bases and the V segment lost 6 bases, leaving 7 bases of the junction unmatched. CDR3 DNA: TGTGCCAGCAGCCACCTTGGGACAGGGGGAGCTTTCTTT. The encoded protein is CASSHLGTGGAFF. Looking up the rest from reference TRBV25-1 and TRBJ1-1 gives the full variable domain: EADIYQTPRYLVIGTGKKITLECSQTMGHDKMYWYQQDPGMELHLIHYSYGVNSTEKGDLSSESTVSRIRTEHFPLTLESARPSHTSQYLCASSHLGTGGAFFGQGTRLTVV.

This clone was found a few times. Mismatch with germline at one junction end may stem from a read error. V gene TRBV18 combines with J gene TRBJ1-1; D remains unclear. Germline V gene lookup returns CDR1 KGHSH and CDR2 LQKENI. The CDR3 has 13 residues. The CDR3 sequence is CASSPQANAEAFF. The CDR3 nucleotides are TGTGCCAGCTCACCACAAGCGAACGCTGAAGCTTTCTTT.

The chain is built from TRBV5-5 and TRBJ2-6; tentative D call: TRBD1 (5 bases). The CDR3 length is 15 residues. Germline V CDR1 and CDR2: SGHKS, YYEKEE (reference sequence). Trimming pared 4 bases from V and 4 bases from J, leaving 12 bases between. In nucleotides, the CDR3 is TGTGCCAGCAGCCCGACAGTCTCCGGGGCCAACGTCCTGACTTTC. As protein: CASSPTVSGANVLTF.

The chain recombines TRBV7-9 with TRBJ1-6, with 10 nucleotides matching TRBD1. Trimming at V came to 6 bases and at J to 1 base, leaving 9 bases not matched to a gene. CDR1 is SEHNR, CDR2 FQNEAQ, per germline (reference sequence). CDR3 length: 18 residues. In DNA form, the CDR3 reads TGTGCCAGCAGAAGATTCGGGACAGGGGCGTCCTATAATTCACCCCTCCACTTT. It codes for CASRRFGTGASYNSPLHF.

The V gene is TRBV5-5, the J gene TRBJ1-1, with no clear D. The CDR3 covers 12 residues. Trimming left V 3 bases short and J 8 bases short, with 11 bases between. Looked up from germline, CDR1 is SGHKS and CDR2 is YYEKEE (reference sequence). The CDR3 region has the DNA TGTGCCAGCAGCTCCAGACACCGGGAAGCTTTCTTT. The encoded protein is CASSSRHREAFF. Filled out from reference TRBV5-5 and TRBJ1-1, the complete variable domain reads DAGVTQSPTHLIKTRGQQVTLRCSPISGHKSVSWYQQVLGQGPQFIFQYYEKEERGRGNFPDRFSARQFPNYSSELNVNALLLGDSALYLCASSSRHREAFFGQGTRLTVV.

V usage is TRBV11-3 and J usage is TRBJ2-6, with D tentatively TRBD2 (6 bases). CDR3 length equals 17 residues. Germline assignment: CDR1 SGHNT and CDR2 YENEEA. The ends were cut back, 1 base at V and 2 bases at J, with 12 bases in the middle. CDR3 sequence (DNA): TGTGCCAGCAGCTTAGGAGGTGGAGGGGCTGGGGCCAACGTCCTGACTTTC. This sequence encodes CASSLGGGGAGANVLTF.

This rearrangement joins TRBV29-1 to TRBJ2-1; TRBD2 might be the D (6 bases). The CDR3 has 15 residues. The V gene lost 5 bases and the J gene lost 0 bases, with 14 bases spanning the gap. Germline V gene sequence: CDR1 SQVTM, CDR2 ANQGSEA. The CDR3 region is CSVPQEGPSYNEQFF. CDR3 nucleotides: TGCAGCGTTCCTCAGGAGGGTCCCTCCTACAATGAGCAGTTCTTC.

CDR3 nucleotides: TGCGCCAGCAGCTCGCGGGGACAGGGACAAAACGGTTTCTTT. It translates to CASSSRGQGQNGFF. This chain links TRBV5-1 with TRBJ1-1; 9 bases match TRBD1. The germline gives CDR1 SGHRS, CDR2 YFSETQ. V dropped 3 bases and J dropped 13; count of bases not matched to a gene: 13. The CDR3 has 14 residues.

The rearrangement joins TRBV5-1 to TRBJ2-1, with a weak D call TRBD2 (6 bases). The CDR3 runs 15 residues. Per germline, CDR1 SGHRS and CDR2 YFSETQ. With 3 bases removed from V and 1 base from J, the gap between germline ends came to 11 bases. Here the CDR3 DNA reads TGCGCCAGCAGCTCCGCGGGGAATTCCTACAATGAGCAGTTCTTC. Translating gives CASSSAGNSYNEQFF.

V usage is TRBV3-1 (or the pseudogene TRBV3-2) and J usage is TRBJ2-5; the D gene is possibly TRBD2 (6 bases). Looked up from germline, CDR1 is LGHDT and CDR2 is YNNKEL (reference sequence). Trimming left V 3 bases short and J 5 bases short, with 13 bases between. This CDR3 has 14 amino acids. The CDR3 nucleotides read TGTGCCAGCAGCCATCGGCCCGGGGGTGAGACCCAGTACTTC. Its translation: CASSHRPGGETQYF.

The J gene is TRBJ1-2, the V gene TRBV27; 10 bases agree with TRBD1. V lost 7 bases and J lost 6; bases outside the gene matches: 14. The CDR3 consists of 16 residues. Germline V gene sequence: CDR1 MNHEY, CDR2 SMNVEV (reference sequence). The CDR3 is CASTNRGQGRVDGYTF. In DNA, the CDR3 is TGTGCCAGCACCAATCGGGGACAGGGGAGAGTGGATGGCTACACCTTC.

This chain uses TRBV5-6 with TRBJ2-3; 8 nucleotides line up with TRBD1. Trimming at V came to 4 bases and at J to 0 bases, leaving 4 bases not matched to a gene. This CDR3 is 15 amino acids long. The germline V gene encodes CDR1 SGHDT and CDR2 YYEEEE. The CDR3 reads CASSLDRVSTDTQYF. The CDR3 nucleotides read TGTGCCAGCAGCCTGGACAGGGTCAGCACAGATACGCAGTATTTT.

This clone has just one count. Other DNA sequences within the sample encode an identical CDR3. This chain uses TRBV6-5 with TRBJ2-4, with 9 nucleotides matching TRBD2. The J segment lost 4 bases and the V segment lost 5 bases, leaving 3 bases of the junction unmatched. This CDR3 is built from 14 residues. CDR1 is MNHEY, CDR2 SVGAGI, per germline. As DNA, the CDR3 is TGTGCCAGCAGTATAGGACTAGCGAAAAACATTCAGTACTTC. Translating gives CASSIGLAKNIQYF.